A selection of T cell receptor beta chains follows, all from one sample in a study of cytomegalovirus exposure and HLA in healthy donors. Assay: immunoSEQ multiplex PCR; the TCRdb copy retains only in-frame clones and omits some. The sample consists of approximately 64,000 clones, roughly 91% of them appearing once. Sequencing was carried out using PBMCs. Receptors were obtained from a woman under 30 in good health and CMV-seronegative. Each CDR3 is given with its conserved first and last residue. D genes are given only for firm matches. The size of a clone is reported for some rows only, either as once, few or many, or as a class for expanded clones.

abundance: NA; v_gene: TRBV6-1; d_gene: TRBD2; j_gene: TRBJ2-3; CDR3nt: TGTGCCAGCAGTGAGGGGAGGGCCACAGATACGCAGTATTTT; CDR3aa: CASSEGRATDTQYF
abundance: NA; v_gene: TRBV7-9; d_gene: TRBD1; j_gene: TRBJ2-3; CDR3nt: TGTGCCAGCAGTCGGACAGGGGAGGTGGATACGCAGTATTTT; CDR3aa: CASSRTGEVDTQYF
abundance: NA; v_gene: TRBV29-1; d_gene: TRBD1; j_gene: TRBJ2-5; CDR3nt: TGCAGCGTTGAAATACAGGGGCGTCAAGAGACCCAGTACTTC; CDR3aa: CSVEIQGRQETQYF
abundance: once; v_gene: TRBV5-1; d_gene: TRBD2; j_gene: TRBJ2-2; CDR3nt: TGCGCCAGCAGCTTGGAACTAGCGGACACCGGGGAGCTGTTTTTT; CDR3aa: CASSLELADTGELFF
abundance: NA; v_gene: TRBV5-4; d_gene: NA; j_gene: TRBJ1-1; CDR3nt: TGTGCCAGCAGCTTGGTGGGGCCGGGAGAGACTGAAGCTTTCTTT; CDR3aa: CASSLVGPGETEAFF
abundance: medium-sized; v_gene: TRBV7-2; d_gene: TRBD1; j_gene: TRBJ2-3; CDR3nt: TGTGCCAGCAGCGCCAGACAGGGGGGGGACACAGATACGCAGTATTTT; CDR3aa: CASSARQGGDTDTQYF
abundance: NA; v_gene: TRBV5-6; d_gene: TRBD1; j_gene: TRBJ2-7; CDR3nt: TGTGCCAGCAGCTCCGGGACAGACTACGAGCAGTACTTC; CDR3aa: CASSSGTDYEQYF
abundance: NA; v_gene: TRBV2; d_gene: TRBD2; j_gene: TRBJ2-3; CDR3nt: TGTGCCAGGAGTTCGACTAGCGGGAATTCAGATACGCAGTATTTT; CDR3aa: CARSSTSGNSDTQYF
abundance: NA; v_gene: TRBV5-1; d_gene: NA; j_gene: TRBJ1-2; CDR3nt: TGCGCCAGCAGCGCCGCTGGGAGCTATGGCTACACCTTC; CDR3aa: CASSAAGSYGYTF
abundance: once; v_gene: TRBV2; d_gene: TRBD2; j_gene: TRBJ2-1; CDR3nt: TGTGCCAGCGGGGGAACTAGCGGGAGGGTCCACGGAGGCAATGAGCAGTTCTTC; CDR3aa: CASGGTSGRVHGGNEQFF
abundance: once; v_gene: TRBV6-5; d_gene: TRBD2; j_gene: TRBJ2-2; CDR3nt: TGTGCCAGCAGTTACTCCGGGACTAGCGGCACCGGGGAGCTGTTTTTT; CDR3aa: CASSYSGTSGTGELFF
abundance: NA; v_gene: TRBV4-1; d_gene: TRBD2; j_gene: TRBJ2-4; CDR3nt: TGCGCCAGCAGCCCAAAAGTTCTAGCGGGGAACATTCAGTACTTC; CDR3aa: CASSPKVLAGNIQYF
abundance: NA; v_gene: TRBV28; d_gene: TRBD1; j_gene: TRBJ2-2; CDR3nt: TGTGCCAGCACCAAACAGGGGTCCAGGCGTGGCACCGGGGAGCTGTTTTTT; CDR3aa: CASTKQGSRRGTGELFF
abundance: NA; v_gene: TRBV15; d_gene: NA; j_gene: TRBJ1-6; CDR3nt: TGTGCCACCAGCAGAGATCGGGCAGGAGGTTCACCCCTCCACTTT; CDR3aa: CATSRDRAGGSPLHF
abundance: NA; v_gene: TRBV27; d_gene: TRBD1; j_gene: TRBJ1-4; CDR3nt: TGTGCCAGCAGTTTTGCAGGGGGCGCGACTAATGAAAAACTGTTTTTT; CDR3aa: CASSFAGGATNEKLFF
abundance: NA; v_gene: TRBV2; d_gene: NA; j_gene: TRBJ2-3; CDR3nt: TGTGCCAGCCGGAGGGAAACAGATACGCAGTATTTT; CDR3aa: CASRRETDTQYF
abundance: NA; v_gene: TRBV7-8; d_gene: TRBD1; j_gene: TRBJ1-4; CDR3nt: TGTGCCAGCCGCGAAAACAGGGGGCGGGGAGAAAAACTGTTTTTT; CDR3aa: CASRENRGRGEKLFF
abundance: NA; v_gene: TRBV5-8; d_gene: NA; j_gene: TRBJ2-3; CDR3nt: TGTGCCAGCAGCTCTAGCACAGATACGCAGTATTTT; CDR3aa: CASSSSTDTQYF
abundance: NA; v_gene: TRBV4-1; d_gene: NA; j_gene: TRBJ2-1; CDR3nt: TGCGCCAGCAGCCAAGCCTCCAATGAGCAGTTCTTC; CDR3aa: CASSQASNEQFF
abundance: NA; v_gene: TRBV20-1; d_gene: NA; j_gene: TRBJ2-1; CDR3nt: TGCAGCCTAGTCGGTAATGAGCAGTTCTTC; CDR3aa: CSLVGNEQFF
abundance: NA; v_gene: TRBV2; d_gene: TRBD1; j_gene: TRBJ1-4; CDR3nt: TGTGCCGGTCAGGACAGGGCCGGTGAAAAACTGTTTTTT; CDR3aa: CAGQDRAGEKLFF
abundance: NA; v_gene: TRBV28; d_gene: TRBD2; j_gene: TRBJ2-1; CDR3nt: TGTGCCAGCGGCGGGAGGAGAGACCCGAGCTCCTACAATGAGCAGTTCTTC; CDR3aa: CASGGRRDPSSYNEQFF
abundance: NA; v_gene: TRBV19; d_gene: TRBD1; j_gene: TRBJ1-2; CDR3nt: TGTGCCAGTAGATTTGGGACAGTCGGGAGCTATGGCTACACCTTC; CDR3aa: CASRFGTVGSYGYTF
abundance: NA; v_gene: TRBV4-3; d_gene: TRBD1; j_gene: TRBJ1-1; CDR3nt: TGCGCCAGCAGCCAAGCCCCCCGGGACAGGGGGCGAGGGAACACTGAAGCTTTCTTT; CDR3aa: CASSQAPRDRGRGNTEAFF
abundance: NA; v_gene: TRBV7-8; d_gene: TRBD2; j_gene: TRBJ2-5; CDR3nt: TGTGCCAGCAGCTTTCTAGCGGGGTTAGGGGAGACCCAGTACTTC; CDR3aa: CASSFLAGLGETQYF
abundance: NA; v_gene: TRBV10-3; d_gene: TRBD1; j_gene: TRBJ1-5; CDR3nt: TGTGCCATCAGTGACCCGGGACAGGTTAGCAATCAGCCCCAGCATTTT; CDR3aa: CAISDPGQVSNQPQHF
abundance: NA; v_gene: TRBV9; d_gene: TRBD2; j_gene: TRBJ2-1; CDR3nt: TGTGCCAGCAGCGTAGGTGGCGGGAGGGCCTACAATGAGCAGTTCTTC; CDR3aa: CASSVGGGRAYNEQFF
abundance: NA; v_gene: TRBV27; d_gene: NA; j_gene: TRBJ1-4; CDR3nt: TGTGCCAGCAGTGGGGTGGGGCTTCATGAAAAACTGTTTTTT; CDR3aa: CASSGVGLHEKLFF
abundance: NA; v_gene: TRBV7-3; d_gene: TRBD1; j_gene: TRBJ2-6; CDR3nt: TGTGCCAGGGAGACAGGGCCTCTAGGCGGGGCCAACGTCCTGACTTTC; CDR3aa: CARETGPLGGANVLTF
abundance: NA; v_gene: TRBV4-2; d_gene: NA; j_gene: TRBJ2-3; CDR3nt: TGTGCCAGCAGCCAAGATCCGAGACTACTCACAGATACGCAGTATTTT; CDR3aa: CASSQDPRLLTDTQYF
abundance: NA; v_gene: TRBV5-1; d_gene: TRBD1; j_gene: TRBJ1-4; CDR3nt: TGCGCCAGCAGCGGCGGGACAGGGGGCGAAAAACTGTTTTTT; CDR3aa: CASSGGTGGEKLFF
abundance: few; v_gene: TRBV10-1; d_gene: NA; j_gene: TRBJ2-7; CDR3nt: TGCGCCAGCAGTGAGCTCAGATCCTACGAGCAGTACTTC; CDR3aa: CASSELRSYEQYF
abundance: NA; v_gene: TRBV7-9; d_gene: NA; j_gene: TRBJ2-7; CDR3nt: TGTGCCAGCAGCCCGCCCCGTAACGCCGGGACTTACGAGCCCGAGCAGTACTTC; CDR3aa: CASSPPRNAGTYEPEQYF
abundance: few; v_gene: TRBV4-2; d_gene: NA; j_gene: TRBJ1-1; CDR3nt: TGTGCCAGCAGCCGAGAGGCGAACACTGAAGCTTTCTTT; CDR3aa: CASSREANTEAFF
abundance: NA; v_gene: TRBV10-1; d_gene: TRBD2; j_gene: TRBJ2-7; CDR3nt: TGCGCCACCCAACAGGGACTAGCGACGAGGCTGTACTTC; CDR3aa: CATQQGLATRLYF